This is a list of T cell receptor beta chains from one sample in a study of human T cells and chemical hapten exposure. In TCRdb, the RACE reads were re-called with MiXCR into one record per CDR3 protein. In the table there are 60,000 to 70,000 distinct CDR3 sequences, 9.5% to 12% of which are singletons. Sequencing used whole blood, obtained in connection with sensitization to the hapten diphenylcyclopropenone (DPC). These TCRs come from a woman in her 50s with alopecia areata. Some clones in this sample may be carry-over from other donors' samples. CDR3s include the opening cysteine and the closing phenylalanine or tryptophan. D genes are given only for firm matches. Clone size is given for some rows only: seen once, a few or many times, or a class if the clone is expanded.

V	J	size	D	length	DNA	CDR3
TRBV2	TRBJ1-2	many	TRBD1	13	TGTGCCAGCAGCTCGACAGGGGACGGTGGCTACACCTTC	CASSSTGDGGYTF
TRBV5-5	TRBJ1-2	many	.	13	TGTGCCAGCAGCTTTGAGGGGTCCTATGGCTACACCTTC	CASSFEGSYGYTF
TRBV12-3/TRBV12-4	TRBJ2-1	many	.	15	TGTGCCAGCACAGCCCGGGGCCACTCCTACAATGAGCAGTTCTTC	CASTARGHSYNEQFF
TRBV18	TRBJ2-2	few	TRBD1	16	TGTGCCAGCTCACTGGGACAGACTGCGAACACCGGGGAGCTGTTTTTT	CASSLGQTANTGELFF
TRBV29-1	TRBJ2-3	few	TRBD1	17	TGCAGCGTTACTGGACAGGGGGGATCGCTGGTGGCAGATACGCAGTATTTT	CSVTGQGGSLVADTQYF
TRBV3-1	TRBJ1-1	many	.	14	TGTGCCAGCAGCCGAGCTGACCTTAACACTGAAGCTTTCTTT	CASSRADLNTEAFF
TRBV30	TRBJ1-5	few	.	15	TGTGCCTGGAGTTCGTACGACTCCAGCAATCAGCCCCAGCATTTT	CAWSSYDSSNQPQHF
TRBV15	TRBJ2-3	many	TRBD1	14	TGTGCCACCAGCAGGGACAGGGGAACAGATACGCAGTATTTT	CATSRDRGTDTQYF
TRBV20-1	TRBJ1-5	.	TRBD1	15	TGCAGTGCCCGAGCCCCAGGGGGGGAGAATCAGCCCCAGCATTTT	CSARAPGGENQPQHF
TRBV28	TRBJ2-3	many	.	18	TGTGCCAGCCCTCCTTACCTACGCCTAGGGGCTAGCACAGATACGCAGTATTTT	CASPPYLRLGASTDTQYF
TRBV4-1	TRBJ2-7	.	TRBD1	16	TGCGCCAGCAGCCAAGATGCTGGGCACAGGGGCTACGAGCAGTACTTC	CASSQDAGHRGYEQYF
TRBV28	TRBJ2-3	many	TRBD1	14	TGTGCCAGCGAGGGACAGGGGGCAATAGATACGCAGTATTTT	CASEGQGAIDTQYF
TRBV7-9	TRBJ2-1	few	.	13	TGTGCCAGCAGCTTAGCGGGCCCTGTAGAGCAGTTCTTC	CASSLAGPVEQFF
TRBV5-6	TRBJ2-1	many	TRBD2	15	TGTGCCAGCAGCCCCAGGACTAGCGGGCGAAATGAGCAGTTCTTC	CASSPRTSGRNEQFF
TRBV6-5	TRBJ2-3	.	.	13	TGTGCCAGCGGAGGGATTCTCACAGATACGCAGTATTTT	CASGGILTDTQYF
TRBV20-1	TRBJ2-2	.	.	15	TGCAGTGCTAGTAGGGCAGGTAGTAACACCGGGGAGCTGTTTTTT	CSASRAGSNTGELFF
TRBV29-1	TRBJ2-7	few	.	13	TGCAGCGCTGCCGGGACTCTAGGCTACGAGCAGTACTTC	CSAAGTLGYEQYF
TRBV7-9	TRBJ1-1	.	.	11	TGTGCCATCTCGACGGCCCGCAGGGCTTTCTTT	CAISTARRAFF
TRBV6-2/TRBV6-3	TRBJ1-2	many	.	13	TGTGCCAGCCTCTCCGGGACATTCTCCGGCTACACCTTC	CASLSGTFSGYTF
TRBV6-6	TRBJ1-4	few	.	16	TGTGCCAGCAGTTACTATGAACAGACAACTAATGAAAAACTGTTTTTT	CASSYYEQTTNEKLFF
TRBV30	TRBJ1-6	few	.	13	TGTGCCTGGAGAGGGCAGACGAATTCACCCCTCCACTTT	CAWRGQTNSPLHF
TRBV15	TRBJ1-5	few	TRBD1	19	TGTGCCACCAGCAGATCGCTACAGGGGGGAAAGCTAAGCAATCAGCCCCAGCATTTT	CATSRSLQGGKLSNQPQHF
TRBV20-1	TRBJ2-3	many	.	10	TGCAGTGCTCGGCAAGATACGCAGTATTTT	CSARQDTQYF
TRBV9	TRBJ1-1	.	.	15	TGTGCCAGCAGCCCGAGGAAAGGCATGAACACTGAAGCTTTCTTT	CASSPRKGMNTEAFF
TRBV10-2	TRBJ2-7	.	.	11	TGCGCCAGCAGGGAATCCTACGAGCAGTACTTC	CASRESYEQYF
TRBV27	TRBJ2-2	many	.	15	TGTGCCAGCAGTTTAAGTCAGGGGTTACCCGGGGAGCTGTTTTTT	CASSLSQGLPGELFF
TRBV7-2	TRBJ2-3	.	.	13	TGTGCCAGCAGCTTACCGTACGTAGATACGCAGTATTTT	CASSLPYVDTQYF
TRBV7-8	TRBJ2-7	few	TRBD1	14	TGTGCCAGCAGCTCGGACAGGAGAACCTACGAGCAGTACTTC	CASSSDRRTYEQYF
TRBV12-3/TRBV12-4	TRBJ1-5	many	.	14	TGTGCCAGCAGTCCTACAGGGCGTGAGCAGCCCCAGCATTTT	CASSPTGREQPQHF
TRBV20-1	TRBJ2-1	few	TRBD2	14	TGCAGTGCCCTAACGGGCGGGACTAGGAATGAGCAGTTCTTC	CSALTGGTRNEQFF
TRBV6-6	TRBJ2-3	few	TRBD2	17	TGTGCCAGCAGTTACGGGGCGGCGGGGGGGCCCCAAGATACGCAGTATTTT	CASSYGAAGGPQDTQYF
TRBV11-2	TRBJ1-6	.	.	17	TGTGCCAGCAGCTTCAAACAGGGACAAAGGTCAGGTTCACCCCTCCACTTT	CASSFKQGQRSGSPLHF
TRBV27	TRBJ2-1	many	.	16	TGTGCCAGCAGTTTAGCGAGGGTAGCGTTCTACAATGAGCAGTTCTTC	CASSLARVAFYNEQFF
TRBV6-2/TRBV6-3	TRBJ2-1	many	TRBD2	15	TGTGCCAGCAGTTACGCGGGGGGGCGTAGGAATGAGCAGTTCTTC	CASSYAGGRRNEQFF
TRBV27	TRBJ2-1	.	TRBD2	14	TGTGCCAGCTTAGCGGGAGGGTCATACAATGAGCAGTTCTTC	CASLAGGSYNEQFF
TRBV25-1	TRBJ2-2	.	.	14	TGTGCCAGCAGTGAATTTCGGGGGACCGGGGAGCTGTTTTTT	CASSEFRGTGELFF
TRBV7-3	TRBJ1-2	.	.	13	TGTGCCAGCAGCCCCGACGGAAACTATGGCTACACCTTC	CASSPDGNYGYTF
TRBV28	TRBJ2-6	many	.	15	TGTGCCAGCAGGGAGCCAGGGGCTAGGGCCAACGTCCTGACTTTC	CASREPGARANVLTF
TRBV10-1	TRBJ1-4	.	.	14	TGCGCCAGCAGTGAGGGACGGATTAATGAAAAACTGTTTTTT	CASSEGRINEKLFF
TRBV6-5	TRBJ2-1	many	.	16	TGTGCCAGCAGTTCCAAACACCCTAGCTCCTACAATGAGCAGTTCTTC	CASSSKHPSSYNEQFF
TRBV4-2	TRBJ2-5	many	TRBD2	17	TGTGCCAGCAGCCAAGATCGCCGAGCGGGAGGGCAAGAGACCCAGTACTTC	CASSQDRRAGGQETQYF
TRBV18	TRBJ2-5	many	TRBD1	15	TGTGCCAGCTCACCTCAGGGGGCTCGGGGAGAGACCCAGTACTTC	CASSPQGARGETQYF
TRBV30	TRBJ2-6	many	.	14	TGTGCCTGGACCCCCGGCTCTGGGGCCAACGTCCTGACTTTC	CAWTPGSGANVLTF
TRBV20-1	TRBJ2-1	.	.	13	TGCAGTGCCCCAGAAGGAATTTTGCATGAGCAGTTCTTC	CSAPEGILHEQFF
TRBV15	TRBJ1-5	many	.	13	TGTGCCACCAGCCCGAAGGCCAATCAGCCCCAGCATTTT	CATSPKANQPQHF
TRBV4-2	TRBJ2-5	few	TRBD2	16	TGTGCCAGCAGCCCCGAGACGGGACTAGCAGGAGAGACCCAGTACTTC	CASSPETGLAGETQYF
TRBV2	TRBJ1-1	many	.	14	TGTGCCAGCAGTGATGGGGGATTGGGCACTGAAGCTTTCTTT	CASSDGGLGTEAFF
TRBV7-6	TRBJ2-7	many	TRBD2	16	TGTGCCAGCAGCCCAAGGCCCGGGACTAGCTCCTACGAGCAGTACTTC	CASSPRPGTSSYEQYF
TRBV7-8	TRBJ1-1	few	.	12	TGTGCCAGCAGCGGTACAGGGCGTGAAGCTTTCTTT	CASSGTGREAFF